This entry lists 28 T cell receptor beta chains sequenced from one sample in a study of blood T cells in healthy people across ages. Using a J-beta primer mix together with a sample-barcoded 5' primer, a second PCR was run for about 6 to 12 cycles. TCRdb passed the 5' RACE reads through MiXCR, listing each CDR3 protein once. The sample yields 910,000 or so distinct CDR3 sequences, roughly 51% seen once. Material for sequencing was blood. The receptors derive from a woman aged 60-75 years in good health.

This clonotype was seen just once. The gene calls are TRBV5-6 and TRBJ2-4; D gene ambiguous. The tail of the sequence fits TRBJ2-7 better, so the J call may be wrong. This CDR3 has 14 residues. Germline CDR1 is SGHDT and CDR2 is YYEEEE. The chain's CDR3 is CASSFPAELYEQYF. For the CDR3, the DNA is TGTGCCAGCAGCTTTCCGGCAGAGCTTTACGAGCAGTACTTC.

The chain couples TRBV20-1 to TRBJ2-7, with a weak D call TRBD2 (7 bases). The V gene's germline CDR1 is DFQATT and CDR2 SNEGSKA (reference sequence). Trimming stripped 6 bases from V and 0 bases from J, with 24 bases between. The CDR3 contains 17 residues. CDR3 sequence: CSAPLLGGRGSSYEQYF. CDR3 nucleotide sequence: TGCAGTGCCCCCCTTTTGGGGGGGCGAGGCAGCTCCTACGAGCAGTACTTC.

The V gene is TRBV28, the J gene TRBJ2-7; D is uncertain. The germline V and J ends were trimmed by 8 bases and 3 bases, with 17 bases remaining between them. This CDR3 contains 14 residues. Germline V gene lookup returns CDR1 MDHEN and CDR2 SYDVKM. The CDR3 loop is CASLGIGADYEQYF. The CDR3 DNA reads TGTGCCAGCCTTGGGATAGGTGCGGACTACGAGCAGTACTTC.

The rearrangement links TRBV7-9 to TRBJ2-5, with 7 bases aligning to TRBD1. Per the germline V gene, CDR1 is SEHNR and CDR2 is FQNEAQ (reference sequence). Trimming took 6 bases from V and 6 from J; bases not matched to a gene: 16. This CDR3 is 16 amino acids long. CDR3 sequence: CASSSPDRDAGKTQYF. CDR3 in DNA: TGTGCCAGCAGTTCGCCCGACAGGGACGCAGGCAAGACCCAGTACTTC. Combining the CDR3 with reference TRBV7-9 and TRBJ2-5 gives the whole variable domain DTGVSQNPRHKITKRGQNVTFRCDPISEHNRLYWYRQTLGQGPEFLTYFQNEAQLEKSRLLSDRFSAERPKGSFSTLEIQRTEQGDSAMYLCASSSPDRDAGKTQYFGPGTRLLVL.

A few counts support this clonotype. The CDR3 coding sequence is TGTGCCAGCAGCGAGACTAGCGGGAGGGAAGCAGATACGCAGTATTTT. This encodes CASSETSGREADTQYF. V gene TRBV9 combines with J gene TRBJ2-3; 14 bases are a match to TRBD2. The CDR3 covers 16 residues. CDR1 and CDR2 (germline): SGDLS, YYNGEE. The V segment lost 3 bases and the J segment 4 bases; nucleotides outside the gene matches: 4. The full variable domain, its missing parts supplied by reference TRBV9 and TRBJ2-3, is DSGVTQTPKHLITATGQRVTLRCSPRSGDLSVYWYQQSLDQGLQFLIQYYNGEERAKGNILERFSAQQFPDLHSELNLSSLELGDSALYFCASSETSGREADTQYFGPGTRLTVL.

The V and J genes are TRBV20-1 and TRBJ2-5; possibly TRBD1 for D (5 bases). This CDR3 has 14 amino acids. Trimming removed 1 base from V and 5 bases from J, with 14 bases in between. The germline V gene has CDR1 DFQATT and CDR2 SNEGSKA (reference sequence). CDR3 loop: CSARVPLDTETQYF. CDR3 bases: TGCAGTGCTAGAGTTCCCTTGGACACTGAGACCCAGTACTTC.

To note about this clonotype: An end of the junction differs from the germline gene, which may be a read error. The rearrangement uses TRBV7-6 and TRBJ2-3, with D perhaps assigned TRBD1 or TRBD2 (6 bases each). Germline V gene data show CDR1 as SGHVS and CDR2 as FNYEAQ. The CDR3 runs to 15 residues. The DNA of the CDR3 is TGTGCCAGCAGCCTAGCGTCGGGGGCCACAGATACGCAGTATTTT. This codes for CASSLASGATDTQYF.

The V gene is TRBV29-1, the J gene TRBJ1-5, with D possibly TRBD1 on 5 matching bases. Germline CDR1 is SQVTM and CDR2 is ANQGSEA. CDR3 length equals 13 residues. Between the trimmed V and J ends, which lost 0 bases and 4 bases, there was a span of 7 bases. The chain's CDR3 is CSVEDGGNQPQHF. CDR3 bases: TGCAGCGTTGAAGATGGGGGGAATCAGCCCCAGCATTTT.

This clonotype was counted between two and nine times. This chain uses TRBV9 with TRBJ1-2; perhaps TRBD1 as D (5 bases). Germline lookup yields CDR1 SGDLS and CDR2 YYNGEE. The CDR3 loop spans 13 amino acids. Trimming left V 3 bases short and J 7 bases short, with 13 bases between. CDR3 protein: CASSARDGFGYTF. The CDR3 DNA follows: TGTGCCAGCAGCGCCAGGGATGGGTTTGGCTACACCTTC.

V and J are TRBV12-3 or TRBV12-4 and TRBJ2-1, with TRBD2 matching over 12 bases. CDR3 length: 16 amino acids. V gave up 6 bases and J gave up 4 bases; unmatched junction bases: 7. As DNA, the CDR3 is TGTGCCAGCAGCTCCTTAACTAGCGGGAGGTACAATGAGCAGTTCTTC. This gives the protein CASSSLTSGRYNEQFF.

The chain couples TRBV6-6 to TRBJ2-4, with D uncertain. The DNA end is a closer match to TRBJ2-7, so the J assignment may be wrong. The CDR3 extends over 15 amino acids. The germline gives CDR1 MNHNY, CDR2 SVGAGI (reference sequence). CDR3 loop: CASSYSTPLSYEQYF. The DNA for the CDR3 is TGTGCCAGCAGTTACTCGACTCCTCTTTCCTACGAGCAGTACTTC.

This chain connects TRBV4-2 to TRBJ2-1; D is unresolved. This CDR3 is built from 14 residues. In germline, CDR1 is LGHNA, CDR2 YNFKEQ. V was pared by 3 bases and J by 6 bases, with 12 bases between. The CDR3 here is CASSHPYSGNEQFF. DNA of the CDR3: TGTGCCAGCAGCCACCCATATTCAGGCAATGAGCAGTTCTTC.

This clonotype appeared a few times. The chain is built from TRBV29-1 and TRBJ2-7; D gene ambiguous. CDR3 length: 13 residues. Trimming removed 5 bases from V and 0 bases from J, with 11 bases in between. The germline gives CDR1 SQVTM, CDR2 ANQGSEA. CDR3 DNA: TGCAGCGTTTTTTCAGTTAACTCCTACGAGCAGTACTTC. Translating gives CSVFSVNSYEQYF.

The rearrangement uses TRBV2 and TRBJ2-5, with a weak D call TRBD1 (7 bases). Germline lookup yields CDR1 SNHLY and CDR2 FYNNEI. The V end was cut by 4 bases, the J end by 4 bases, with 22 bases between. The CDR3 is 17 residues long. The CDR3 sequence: CASSAYWTGLGGETQYF. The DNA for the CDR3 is TGTGCCAGCAGTGCGTATTGGACAGGTTTGGGGGGAGAGACCCAGTACTTC.

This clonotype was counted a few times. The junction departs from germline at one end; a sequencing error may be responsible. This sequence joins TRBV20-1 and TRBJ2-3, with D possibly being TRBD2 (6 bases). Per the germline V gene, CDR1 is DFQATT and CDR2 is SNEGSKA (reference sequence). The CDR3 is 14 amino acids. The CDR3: CSARGWGTGDTQYF. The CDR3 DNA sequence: TGCAGTGCCAGAGGTTGGGGGACTGGAGATACGCAGTATTTT.

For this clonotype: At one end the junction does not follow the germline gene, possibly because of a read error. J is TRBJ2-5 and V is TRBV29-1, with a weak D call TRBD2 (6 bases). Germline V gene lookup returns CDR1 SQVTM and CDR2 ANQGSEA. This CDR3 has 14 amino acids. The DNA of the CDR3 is TGCAGCGTTGAAGCTAACGACTGGGGGGAGACCCGGTACTTC. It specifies CSVEANDWGETRYF.

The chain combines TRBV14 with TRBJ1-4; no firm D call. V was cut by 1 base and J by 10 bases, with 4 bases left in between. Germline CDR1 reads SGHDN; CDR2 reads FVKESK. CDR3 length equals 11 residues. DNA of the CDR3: TGTGCCAGCAGCCAAGGCTCAAAACTGTTTTTT. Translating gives CASSQGSKLFF.

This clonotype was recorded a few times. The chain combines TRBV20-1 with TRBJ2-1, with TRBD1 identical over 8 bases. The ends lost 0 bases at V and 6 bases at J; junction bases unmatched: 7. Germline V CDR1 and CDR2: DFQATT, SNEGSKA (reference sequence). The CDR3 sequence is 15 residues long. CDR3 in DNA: TGCAGTGCTAGAGATCAGGGGGCGTACCGCAATGAGCAGTTCTTC. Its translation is CSARDQGAYRNEQFF.

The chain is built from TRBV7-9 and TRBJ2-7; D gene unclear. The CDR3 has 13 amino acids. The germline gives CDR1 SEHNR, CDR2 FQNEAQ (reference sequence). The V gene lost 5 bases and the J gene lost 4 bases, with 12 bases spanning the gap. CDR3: CASSREGSYEQYF. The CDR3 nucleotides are TGTGCCAGCAGCCGCGAAGGGTCGTACGAGCAGTACTTC.

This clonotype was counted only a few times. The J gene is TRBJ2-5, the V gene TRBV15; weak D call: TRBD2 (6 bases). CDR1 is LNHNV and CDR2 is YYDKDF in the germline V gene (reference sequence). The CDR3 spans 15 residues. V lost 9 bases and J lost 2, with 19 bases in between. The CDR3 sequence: CATQRTIRTQETQYF. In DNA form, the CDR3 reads TGTGCCACTCAACGGACTATAAGGACTCAAGAGACCCAGTACTTC.

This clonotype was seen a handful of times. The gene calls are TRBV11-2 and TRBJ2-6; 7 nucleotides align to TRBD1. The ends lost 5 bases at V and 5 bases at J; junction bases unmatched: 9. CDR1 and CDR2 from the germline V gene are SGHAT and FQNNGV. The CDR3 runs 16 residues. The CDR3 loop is CASSPWTGGRANVLTF. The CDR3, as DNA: TGTGCCAGCAGCCCCTGGACAGGTGGCCGGGCCAACGTCCTGACTTTC.

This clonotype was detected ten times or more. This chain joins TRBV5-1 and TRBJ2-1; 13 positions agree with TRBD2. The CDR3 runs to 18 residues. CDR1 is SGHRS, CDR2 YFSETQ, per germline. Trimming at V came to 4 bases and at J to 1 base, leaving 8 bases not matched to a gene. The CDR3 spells CASSIGLAGARSYNEQFF. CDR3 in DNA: TGCGCCAGCAGCATCGGACTAGCGGGAGCGAGGTCCTACAATGAGCAGTTCTTC.

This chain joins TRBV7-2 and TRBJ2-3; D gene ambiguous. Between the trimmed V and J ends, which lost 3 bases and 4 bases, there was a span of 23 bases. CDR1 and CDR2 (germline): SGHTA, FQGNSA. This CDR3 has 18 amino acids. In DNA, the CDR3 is TGTGCCAGCAGCTTTCCGGCACAGCTCTGGCTGGGCCCAGATACGCAGTATTTT. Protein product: CASSFPAQLWLGPDTQYF.

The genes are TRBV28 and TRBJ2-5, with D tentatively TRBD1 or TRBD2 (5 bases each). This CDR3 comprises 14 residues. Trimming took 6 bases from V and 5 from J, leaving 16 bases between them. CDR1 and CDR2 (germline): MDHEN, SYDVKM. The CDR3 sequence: CASSRVQGEETQYF. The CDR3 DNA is TGTGCCAGCAGCCGCGTCCAGGGAGAGGAGACCCAGTACTTC.

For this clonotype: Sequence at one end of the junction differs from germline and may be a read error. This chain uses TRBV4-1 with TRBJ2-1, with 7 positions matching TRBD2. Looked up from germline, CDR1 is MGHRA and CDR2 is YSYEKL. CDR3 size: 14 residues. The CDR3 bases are TGCGCCAGCAGCCAAGCGGGGGGATACAAGGAGCAGTTCTTC. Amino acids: CASSQAGGYKEQFF.

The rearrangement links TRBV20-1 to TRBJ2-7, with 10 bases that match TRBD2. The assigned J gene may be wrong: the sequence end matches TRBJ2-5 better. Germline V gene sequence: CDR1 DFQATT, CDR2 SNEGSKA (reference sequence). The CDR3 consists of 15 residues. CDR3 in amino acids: CSAREVSSGRETQYF. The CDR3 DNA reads TGCAGTGCTAGAGAGGTCTCTAGCGGGAGAGAGACCCAGTACTTC.

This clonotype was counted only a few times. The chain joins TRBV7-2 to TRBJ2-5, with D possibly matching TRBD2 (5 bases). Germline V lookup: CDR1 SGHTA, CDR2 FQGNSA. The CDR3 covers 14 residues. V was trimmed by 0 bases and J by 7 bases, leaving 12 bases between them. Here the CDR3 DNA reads TGTGCCAGCAGCTTAGCGGGAGCCGAGGGGACCCAGTACTTC. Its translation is CASSLAGAEGTQYF.

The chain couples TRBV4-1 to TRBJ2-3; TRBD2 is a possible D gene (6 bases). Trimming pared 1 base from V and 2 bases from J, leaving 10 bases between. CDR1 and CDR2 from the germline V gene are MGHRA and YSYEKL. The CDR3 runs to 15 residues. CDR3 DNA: TGCGCCAGCAGCCAAGGGGGGGTCATCACAGATACGCAGTATTTT. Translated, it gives CASSQGGVITDTQYF.